The clone carrying this T cell receptor beta chain was recorded at least ten times. Its antigen is not known. The observed sequence ends 3 residues before the CDR3 terminus, with the missing tail filled in from the germline J gene. Generated by immunoSEQ multiplex PCR, the TCRdb table keeps only in-frame clones and is missing some. The data show about 52,000 clones, with none appearing a single time. CDR3 length: 13 residues. Germline CDR1 and CDR2: MDHEN and SYDVKM. The ends lost 2 bases at V and 6 bases at J; junction bases unmatched: 1. These data are taken from a study of T cell clonality in common variable immunodeficiency. Study findings and constraints: CVID subjects had higher TCRbeta clonality than healthy controls, most marked in about a third. T cell subpopulation sequencing would be needed to explain CVID clonality.

Patients and controls were mostly of Caucasian heritage. The origin of this receptor is a person between 18 and 75 years old in good health. Sequenced: peripheral blood mononuclear cells. The chain combines TRBV28 with TRBJ2-1; TRBD1 agrees at 7 bases. CDR3 region: CASSLGTVNEQFF. CDR3 DNA (partial): TGTGCCAGCAGTTTAGGGACAGTCAATGAG.